This T cell receptor beta chain was observed in a study of T cells in tuberculosis. Study in general: The T cells targeted glucose monomycolate, a mycobacterial lipid, via CD1B. Study-wide results and limits: Active tuberculosis patients had shorter CDR3-alpha; the beta difference was nonsignificant. Smaller distances to GMM-specific TCRs suggested their expansion in active tuberculosis.

Each donor contributed about 100,000 T cells on average, unsorted. This table comes from immunoSEQ multiplex PCR, and its TCRdb copy is limited to in-frame clones, with some not included. Of tens of thousands of clones listed, roughly nine tenths were seen once; the top ten hold roughly 14%. The CDR3 covers 13 residues. V gave up 3 bases and J gave up 2 bases, with 8 bases separating them. The germline V gene encodes CDR1 SGHVS and CDR2 FNYEAQ. This clone appeared a few times. Antigen: not known. Sequenced: PBMCs. This chain links TRBV7-6 with TRBJ2-7; maybe TRBD2 (5 bases). The receptor was derived from a donor aged 10 to 29 with latent tuberculosis or without tuberculosis infection. The chain's CDR3 is CASSFGGAYEQYF. CDR3 sequence (DNA): TGTGCCAGCAGCTTTGGAGGAGCCTACGAGCAGTACTTC.